This T cell receptor beta chain was documented in a study of cytomegalovirus exposure and HLA in healthy donors. Primers for the PCR totalled 60 Vbeta and 13 Jbeta. The data were produced by immunoSEQ multiplex PCR, yet TCRdb's version contains in-frame clones alone and is incomplete. The sample consists of 45,000 or so clones, approximately 78% of them appearing once. The CDR3 loop spans 14 amino acids. Trimming at V came to 3 bases and at J to 8 bases, leaving 12 bases not matched to a gene. Germline CDR1 is GTSNPN and CDR2 is SVGIG (reference sequence). Sequencing was done on a sample of PBMCs. This sequence was found in a young woman in good health and CMV-seronegative. The chain combines TRBV30 with TRBJ1-2, with TRBD1 identical over 7 bases. The CDR3 DNA reads TGTGCCTGGAGGGAGACAGGGTTAACGGGCGGCTACACCTTC. Protein product: CAWRETGLTGGYTF.